This paragraph reports one TCR beta chain. Its antigen remains unidentified. No clone much larger than this one lies a single base away; base qualities are absent. These data belong to a study of radiotherapy plus CTLA-4 blockade in lung cancer (dated by TCRdb to between 2017 and 2018). Turning to the overall study: Objective responses occurred in roughly a sixth of enrolled patients, and about 30% achieved disease control. The research as a whole found: After treatment with radiotherapy and ipilimumab, TCR clones that came from tumors expanded in the peripheral blood. Increased serum interferon-beta after radiation, together with early dynamic changes in blood T cell clones, were reported to be the strongest predictors of response.

Library preparation employed the immunoSEQ multiplex PCR assay. TCRdb retrieved this table from immuneACCESS and kept in-frame rearrangements only. Not all clones are present; in checked studies, unresolved V genes account for under half, and no reason is known for the remainder. The table for this sample lists some 78,000 clones; about 86% of them were counted only once. The ten largest account for about 2% of the sample. Focal radiation therapy combined with CTLA-4 blockade (ipilimumab) was tested in patients with chemo-refractory metastatic non-small-cell lung cancer. Trimming accounts for 0 bases at V and 10 bases at J, while the number of junction bases matched to no gene is 1. For CDR1 and CDR2, the germline V gene (reference sequence) lists MNHNY and SVGAGI. From the cysteine up to the phenylalanine, the CDR3 has a length of 14 residues. Only the CDR3 DNA is retained, 42 bases long and in frame from the first base.

The source was peripheral blood, collected from a patient treated with radiotherapy plus ipilimumab. The chain couples TRBV6-6 to TRBJ1-6, with TRBD1 matching 9 junction bases. The receptor was isolated from a human donor with non-small cell lung cancer who had a partial response to radiotherapy plus ipilimumab. The nucleotide sequence is given as TGTGCCAGCAGTTACTCAGACAGGGGGTCACCCCTCCACTTT. Its coded protein is CASSYSDRGSPLHF.